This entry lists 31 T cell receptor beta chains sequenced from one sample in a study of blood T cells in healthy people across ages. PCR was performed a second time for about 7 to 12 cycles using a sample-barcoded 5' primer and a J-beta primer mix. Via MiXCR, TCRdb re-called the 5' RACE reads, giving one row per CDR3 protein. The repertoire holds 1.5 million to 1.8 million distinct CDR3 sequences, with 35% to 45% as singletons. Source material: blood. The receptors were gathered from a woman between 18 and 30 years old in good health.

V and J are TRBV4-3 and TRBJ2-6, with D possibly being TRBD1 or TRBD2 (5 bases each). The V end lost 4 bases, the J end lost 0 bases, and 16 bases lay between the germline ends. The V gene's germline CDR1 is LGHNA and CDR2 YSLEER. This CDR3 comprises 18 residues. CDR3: CASSPMAGSSSGANVLTF. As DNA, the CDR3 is TGCGCCAGCAGCCCCATGGCAGGGAGCAGCTCTGGGGCCAACGTCCTGACTTTC.

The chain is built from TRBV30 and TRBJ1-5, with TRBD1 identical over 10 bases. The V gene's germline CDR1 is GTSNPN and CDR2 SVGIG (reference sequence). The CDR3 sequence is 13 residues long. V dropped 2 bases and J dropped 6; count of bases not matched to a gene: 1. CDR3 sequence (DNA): TGTGCCTGGAGTAGGACAGGGGGTCAGCCCCAGCATTTT. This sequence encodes CAWSRTGGQPQHF.

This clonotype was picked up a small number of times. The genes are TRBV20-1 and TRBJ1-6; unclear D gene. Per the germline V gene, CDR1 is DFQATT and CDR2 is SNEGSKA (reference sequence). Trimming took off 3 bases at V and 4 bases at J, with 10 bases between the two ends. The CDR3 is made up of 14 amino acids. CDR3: CSAREIPYNSPLHF. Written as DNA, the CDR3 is TGCAGTGCTAGGGAAATACCTTATAATTCACCCCTCCACTTT.

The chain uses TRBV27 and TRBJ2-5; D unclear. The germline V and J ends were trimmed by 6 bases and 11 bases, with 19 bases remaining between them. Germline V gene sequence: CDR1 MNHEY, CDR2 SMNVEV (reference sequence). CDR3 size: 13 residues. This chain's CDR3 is CASSSSPNNEQYF. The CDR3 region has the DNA TGTGCCAGCAGCTCTTCGCCTAACAATGAGCAGTACTTC.

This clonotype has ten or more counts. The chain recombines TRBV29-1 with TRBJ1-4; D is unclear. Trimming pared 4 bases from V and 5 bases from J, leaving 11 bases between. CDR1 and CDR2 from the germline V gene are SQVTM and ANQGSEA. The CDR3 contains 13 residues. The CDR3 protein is CSVASRLNEKLFF. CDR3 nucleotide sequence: TGCAGCGTTGCAAGCAGGTTGAATGAAAAACTGTTTTTT.

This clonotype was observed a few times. As DNA, the CDR3 is TGTGCCAGCAGTTTGGACGGTGGGGAGACGCAGTATTTT. Amino acid sequence: CASSLDGGETQYF. The chain is built from TRBV27 and TRBJ2-3; the D gene is possibly TRBD2 (5 bases). The CDR3 loop spans 13 amino acids. Between the trimmed V and J ends, which lost 3 bases and 9 bases, there was a span of 13 bases. Germline CDR1 is MNHEY and CDR2 is SMNVEV (reference sequence).

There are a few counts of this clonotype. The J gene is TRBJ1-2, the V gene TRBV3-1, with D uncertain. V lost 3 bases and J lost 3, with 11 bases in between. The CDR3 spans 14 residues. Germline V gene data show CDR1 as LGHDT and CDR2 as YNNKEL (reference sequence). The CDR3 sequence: CASSQERVDYGYTF. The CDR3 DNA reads TGTGCCAGCAGCCAGGAACGGGTGGACTATGGCTACACCTTC. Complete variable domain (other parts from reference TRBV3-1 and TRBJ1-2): DTAVSQTPKYLVTQMGNDKSIKCEQNLGHDTMYWYKQDSKKFLKIMFSYNNKELIINETVPNRFSPKSPDKAHLNLHINSLELGDSAVYFCASSQERVDYGYTFGSGTRLTVV.

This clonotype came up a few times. The CDR3 DNA reads TGTGCCAGCAGCGAACAGTTCAATGAAAAACTGTTTTTT. Protein product: CASSEQFNEKLFF. The chain combines TRBV7-2 with TRBJ1-4; no reliable D call. The CDR3 is 13 residues long. The V end was cut by 5 bases, the J end by 5 bases, with 9 bases between. CDR1 is SGHTA, CDR2 FQGNSA, per germline.

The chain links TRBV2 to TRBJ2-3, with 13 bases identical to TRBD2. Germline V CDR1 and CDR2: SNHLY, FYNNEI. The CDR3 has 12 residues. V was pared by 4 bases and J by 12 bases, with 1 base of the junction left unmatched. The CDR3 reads CASSGTSGSQYF. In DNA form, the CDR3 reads TGTGCCAGCAGTGGGACTAGCGGGAGCCAGTATTTT.

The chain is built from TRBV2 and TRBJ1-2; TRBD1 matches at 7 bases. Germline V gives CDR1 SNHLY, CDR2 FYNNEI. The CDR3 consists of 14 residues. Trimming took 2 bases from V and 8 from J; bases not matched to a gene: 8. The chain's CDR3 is CASSEQGGSQGYTF. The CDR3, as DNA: TGTGCCAGCAGTGAACAGGGGGGATCTCAGGGCTACACCTTC.

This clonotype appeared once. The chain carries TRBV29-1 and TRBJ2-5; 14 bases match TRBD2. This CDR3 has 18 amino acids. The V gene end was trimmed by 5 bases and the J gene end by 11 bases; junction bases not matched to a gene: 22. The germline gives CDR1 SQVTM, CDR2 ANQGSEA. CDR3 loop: CSVLGLAGVLSGANEQYF. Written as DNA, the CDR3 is TGCAGCGTTTTGGGACTAGCGGGAGTCTTGTCCGGGGCCAATGAGCAGTACTTC.

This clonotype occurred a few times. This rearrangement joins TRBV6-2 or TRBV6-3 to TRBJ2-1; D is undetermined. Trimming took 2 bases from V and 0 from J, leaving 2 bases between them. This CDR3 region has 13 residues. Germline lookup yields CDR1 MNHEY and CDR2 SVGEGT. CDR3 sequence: CASSYASYNEQFF. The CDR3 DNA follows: TGTGCCAGCAGTTACGCCTCCTACAATGAGCAGTTCTTC.

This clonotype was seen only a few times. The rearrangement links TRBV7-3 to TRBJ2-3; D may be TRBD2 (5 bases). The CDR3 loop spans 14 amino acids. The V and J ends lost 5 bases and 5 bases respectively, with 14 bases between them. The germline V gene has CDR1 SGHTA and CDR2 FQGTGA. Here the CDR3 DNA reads TGTGCCAGCAGCGTTTCGGGGAGCGGAGATACGCAGTATTTT. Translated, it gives CASSVSGSGDTQYF.

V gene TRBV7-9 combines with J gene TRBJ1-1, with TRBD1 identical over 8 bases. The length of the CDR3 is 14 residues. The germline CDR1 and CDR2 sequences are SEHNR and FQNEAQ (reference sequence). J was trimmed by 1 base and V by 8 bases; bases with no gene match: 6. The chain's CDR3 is CASVTGTGNTEAFF. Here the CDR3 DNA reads TGTGCCAGCGTTACCGGGACAGGGAACACTGAAGCTTTCTTT.

The CDR3 DNA reads as TGTGCCAGCAGCCCGGGACTAAGCTACACCGGGGAGCTGTTTTTT. It yields the protein CASSPGLSYTGELFF. This sequence joins TRBV3-1 and TRBJ2-2, with 7 bases aligning to TRBD2. This CDR3 comprises 15 residues. The trim removed 4 bases at V and 3 bases at J, leaving 5 bases unmatched. Germline V gene sequence: CDR1 LGHDT, CDR2 YNNKEL (reference sequence).

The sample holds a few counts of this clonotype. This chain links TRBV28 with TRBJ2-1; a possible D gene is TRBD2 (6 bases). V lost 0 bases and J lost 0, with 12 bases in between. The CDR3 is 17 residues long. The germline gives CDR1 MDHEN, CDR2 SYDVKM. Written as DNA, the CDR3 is TGTGCCAGCAGTTTATGGGGACTTGTTAGCTCCTACAATGAGCAGTTCTTC. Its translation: CASSLWGLVSSYNEQFF. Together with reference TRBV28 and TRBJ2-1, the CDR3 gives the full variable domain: DVKVTQSSRYLVKRTGEKVFLECVQDMDHENMFWYRQDPGLGLRLIYFSYDVKMKEKGDIPEGYSVSREKKERFSLILESASTNQTSMYLCASSLWGLVSSYNEQFFGPGTRLTVL.

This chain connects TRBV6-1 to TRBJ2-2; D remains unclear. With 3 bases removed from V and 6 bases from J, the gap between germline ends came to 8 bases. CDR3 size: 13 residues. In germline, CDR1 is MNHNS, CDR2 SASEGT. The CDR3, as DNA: TGTGCCAGCAGTGATTTCGCGTCCGGGGAGCTGTTTTTT. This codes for CASSDFASGELFF.

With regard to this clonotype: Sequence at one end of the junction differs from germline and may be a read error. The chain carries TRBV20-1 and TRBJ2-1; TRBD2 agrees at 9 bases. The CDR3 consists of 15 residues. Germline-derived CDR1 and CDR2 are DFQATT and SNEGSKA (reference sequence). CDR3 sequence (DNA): TGCGGTGCTAGATCTTATAGCGGGAGCGTTGCTGAGCAGTTCTTC. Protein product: CGARSYSGSVAEQFF.

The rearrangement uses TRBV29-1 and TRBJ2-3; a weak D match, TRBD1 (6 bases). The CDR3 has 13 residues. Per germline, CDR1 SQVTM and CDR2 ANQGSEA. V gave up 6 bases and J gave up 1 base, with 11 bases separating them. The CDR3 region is CSVLPGGTDTQYF. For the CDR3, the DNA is TGCAGCGTCCTCCCAGGGGGCACAGATACGCAGTATTTT.

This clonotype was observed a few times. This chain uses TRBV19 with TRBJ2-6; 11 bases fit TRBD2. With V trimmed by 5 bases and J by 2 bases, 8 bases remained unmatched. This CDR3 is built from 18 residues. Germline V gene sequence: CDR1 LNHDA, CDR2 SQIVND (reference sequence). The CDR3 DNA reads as TGTGCCAGTAGTGCTCTAGCGGGAGGTACAACTGGGGCCAACGTCCTGACTTTC. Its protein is CASSALAGGTTGANVLTF.

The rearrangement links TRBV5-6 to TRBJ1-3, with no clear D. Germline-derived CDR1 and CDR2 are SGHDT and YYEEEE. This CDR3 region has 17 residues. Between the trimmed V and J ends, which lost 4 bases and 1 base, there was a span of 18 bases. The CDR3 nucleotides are TGTGCCAGCAGCCCTCGTTTTGTTGGGGATTCTGGAAACACCATATATTTT. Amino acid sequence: CASSPRFVGDSGNTIYF.

Here the CDR3 reads CASGIEYQPQHF. The CDR3 DNA reads TGTGCTAGTGGAATAGAGTATCAGCCCCAGCATTTT. This chain uses TRBV12-5 with TRBJ1-5; D gene unclear. V shed 6 bases and J shed 5 bases, with 8 bases lying between them. Looked up from germline, CDR1 is LGHNT and CDR2 is FRNRAP. The CDR3 spans 12 residues.

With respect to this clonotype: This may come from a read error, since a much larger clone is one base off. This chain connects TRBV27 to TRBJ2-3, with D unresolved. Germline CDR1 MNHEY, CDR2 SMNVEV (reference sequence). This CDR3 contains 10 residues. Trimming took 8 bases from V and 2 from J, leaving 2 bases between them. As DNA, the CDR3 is TGTGCCAGCGACACAGATACGCAGTATTTT. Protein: CASDTDTQYF.

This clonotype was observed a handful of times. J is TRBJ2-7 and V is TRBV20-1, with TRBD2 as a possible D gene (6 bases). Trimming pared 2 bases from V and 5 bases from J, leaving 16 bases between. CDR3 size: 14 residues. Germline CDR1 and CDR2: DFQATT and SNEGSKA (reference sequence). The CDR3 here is CSARTGTVLDEQYF. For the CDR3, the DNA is TGCAGTGCTAGAACCGGGACTGTCTTAGACGAGCAGTACTTC.

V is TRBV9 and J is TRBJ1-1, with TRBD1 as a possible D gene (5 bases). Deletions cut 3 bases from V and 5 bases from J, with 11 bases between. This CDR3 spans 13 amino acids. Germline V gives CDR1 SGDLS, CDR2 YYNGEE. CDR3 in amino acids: CASSGGARTEAFF. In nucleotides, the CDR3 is TGTGCCAGCAGCGGCGGGGCGCGTACTGAAGCTTTCTTT. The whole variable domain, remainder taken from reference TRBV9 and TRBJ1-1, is DSGVTQTPKHLITATGQRVTLRCSPRSGDLSVYWYQQSLDQGLQFLIQYYNGEERAKGNILERFSAQQFPDLHSELNLSSLELGDSALYFCASSGGARTEAFFGQGTRLTVV.

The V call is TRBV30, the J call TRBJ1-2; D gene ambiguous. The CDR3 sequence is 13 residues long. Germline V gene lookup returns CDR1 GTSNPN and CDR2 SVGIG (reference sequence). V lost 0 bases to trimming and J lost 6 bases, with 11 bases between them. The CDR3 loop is CAWSVSGINGYTF. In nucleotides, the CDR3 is TGTGCCTGGAGTGTATCCGGGATCAATGGCTACACCTTC.

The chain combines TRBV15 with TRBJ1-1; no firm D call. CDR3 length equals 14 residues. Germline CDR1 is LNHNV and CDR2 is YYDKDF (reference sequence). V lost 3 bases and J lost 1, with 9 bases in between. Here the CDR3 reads CATSRKLGNTEAFF. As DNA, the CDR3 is TGTGCCACCAGCAGGAAACTGGGGAACACTGAAGCTTTCTTT.

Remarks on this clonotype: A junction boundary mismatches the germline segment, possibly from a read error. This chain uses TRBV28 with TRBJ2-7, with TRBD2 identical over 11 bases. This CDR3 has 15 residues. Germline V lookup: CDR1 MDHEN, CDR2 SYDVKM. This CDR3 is CAGSFGLAGSYEQYF. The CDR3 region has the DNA TGTGCCGGCAGTTTCGGACTAGCGGGCTCCTACGAGCAGTACTTC.

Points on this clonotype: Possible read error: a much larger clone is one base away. The chain's CDR3 is CASSPPTGGYEQFF. DNA for the CDR3: TGTGCCAGCTCACCACCCACAGGGGGCTACGAGCAGTTCTTC. The chain has TRBV18 and TRBJ2-1; 9 bases fit TRBD1. The trim removed 0 bases at V and 10 bases at J, leaving 4 bases unmatched. Germline V gene lookup returns CDR1 KGHSH and CDR2 LQKENI. The CDR3 extends over 14 amino acids.

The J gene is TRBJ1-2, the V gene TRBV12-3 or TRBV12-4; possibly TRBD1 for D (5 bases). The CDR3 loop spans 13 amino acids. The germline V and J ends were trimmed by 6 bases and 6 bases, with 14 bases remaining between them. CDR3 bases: TGTGCCAGCAGGACTCAGGGTATCGATGGCTACACCTTC. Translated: CASRTQGIDGYTF.

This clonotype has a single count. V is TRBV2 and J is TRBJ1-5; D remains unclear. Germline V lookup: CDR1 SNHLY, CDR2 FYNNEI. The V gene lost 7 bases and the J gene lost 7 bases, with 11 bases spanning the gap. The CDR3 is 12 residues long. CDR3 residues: CASTAEGQPQHF. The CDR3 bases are TGTGCCAGCACGGCAGAGGGACAGCCCCAGCATTTT.